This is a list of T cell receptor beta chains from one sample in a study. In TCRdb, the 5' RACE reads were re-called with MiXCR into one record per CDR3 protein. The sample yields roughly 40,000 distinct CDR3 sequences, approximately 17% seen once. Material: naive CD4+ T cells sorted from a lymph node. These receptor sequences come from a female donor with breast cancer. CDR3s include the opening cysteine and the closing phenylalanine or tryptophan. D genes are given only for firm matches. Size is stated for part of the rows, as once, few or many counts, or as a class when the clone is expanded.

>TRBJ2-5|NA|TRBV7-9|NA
CASSSRLGDQTQYF
TGTGCCAGCAGCTCCCGACTAGGCGATCAGACCCAGTACTTC
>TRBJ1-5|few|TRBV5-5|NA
CASSLVWGISNQPQHF
TGTGCCAGCAGCTTGGTTTGGGGGATCAGCAATCAGCCCCAGCATTTT
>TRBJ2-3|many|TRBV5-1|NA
CASSDGRGGDTQYF
TGCGCCAGCAGCGACGGGAGAGGTGGAGATACGCAGTATTTT
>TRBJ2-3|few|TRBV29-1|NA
CSAHRDTQYF
TGCAGCGCCCACAGAGATACGCAGTATTTT
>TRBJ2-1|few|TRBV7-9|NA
CASSLDGSRNNEQFF
TGTGCCAGCAGCTTGGATGGGTCGAGAAACAATGAGCAGTTCTTC
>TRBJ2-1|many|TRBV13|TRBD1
CASSPRQGAYNEQFF
TGTGCCAGCAGCCCAAGACAGGGGGCCTACAATGAGCAGTTCTTC
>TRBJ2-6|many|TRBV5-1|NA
CASSIGSGANVLTF
TGCGCCAGCAGCATTGGCTCTGGGGCCAACGTCCTGACTTTC
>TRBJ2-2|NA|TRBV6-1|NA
CASRGTIWDTGELFF
TGTGCCAGCAGGGGGACAATTTGGGACACCGGGGAGCTGTTTTTT
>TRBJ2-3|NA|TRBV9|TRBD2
CASSVGGGGTSTDTQYF
TGTGCCAGCAGCGTAGGCGGGGGGGGGACTAGCACAGATACGCAGTATTTT
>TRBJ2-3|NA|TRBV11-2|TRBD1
CASSLSTGGTDTQYF
TGTGCCAGCAGCTTAAGTACAGGGGGCACAGATACGCAGTATTTT
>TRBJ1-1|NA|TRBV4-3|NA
CASSQRRFAVNTEAFF
TGCGCCAGCAGCCAGAGAAGGTTTGCGGTGAACACTGAAGCTTTCTTT
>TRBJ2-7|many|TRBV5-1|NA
CASSWDGTYEQYF
TGCGCCAGCAGCTGGGACGGGACCTACGAGCAGTACTTC
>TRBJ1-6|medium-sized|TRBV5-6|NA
CASSFGTDHSPLHF
TGTGCCAGCAGCTTCGGGACGGACCATTCACCCCTCCACTTT
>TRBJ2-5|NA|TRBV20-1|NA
CSARRLGVNKETQYF
TGCAGTGCCCGACGACTAGGAGTCAATAAAGAGACCCAGTACTTC
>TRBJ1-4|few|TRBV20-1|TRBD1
CSARGGGDEKLFF
TGCAGTGCTAGAGGAGGGGGCGATGAAAAACTGTTTTTT
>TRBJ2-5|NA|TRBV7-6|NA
CASSLSAREGTQYF
TGTGCCAGCAGCTTATCAGCTAGGGAAGGGACCCAGTACTTC
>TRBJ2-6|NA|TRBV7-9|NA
CASSLGPVSGANVLTF
TGTGCCAGCAGCTTAGGCCCGGTCTCTGGGGCCAACGTCCTGACTTTC